The clone carrying this T cell receptor (beta chain) was found once. No conserved phenylalanine or tryptophan is present at the end of the CDR3, so a read error is the likely explanation. The data were obtained in a study of blood T cells in healthy people across ages. Looking at the study overall: Template switching caught about one barcoded beta molecule for each two T cells.

This CDR3 spans 14 amino acids. V shed 5 bases and J shed 2 bases, with 12 bases lying between them. Germline values: CDR1 SGHTA, CDR2 FQGNSA. A second PCR, run for roughly 6 to 11 cycles, used a sample-barcoded 5' primer plus a J-beta primer mix. TCRdb fed the 5' RACE reads into MiXCR, producing one record per CDR3 protein. The sample has fewer than 1 million distinct CDR3 sequences, 44% seen once. The TCR sequence derives from a man aged 60 to 75 in good health. The sequenced material came from blood. This chain connects TRBV7-2 to TRBJ2-5; the D call may be TRBD1 or TRBD2 (5 bases each). The CDR3 sequence is CASSLNGAQETQYL. In DNA form, the CDR3 reads TGTGCCAGCAGCCTGAACGGGGCTCAAGAGACCCAGTACCTC.